Included here is one T cell receptor beta chain sequence, with context. Its antigen is as yet unknown. The data originate from a study of T cell repertoires in cytomegalovirus infection. Overall study context: Selection of CMV epitopes for the study included recently identified HLA-C-restricted and well-studied HLA-B-restricted ones. Public TCR beta signatures marked donors with CMV infection and the matching HLA.

TCRdb reprocessed the reads with MiXCR, giving one entry per CDR3 protein. The table shows about 110,000 distinct CDR3 sequences, with around 29% occurring only once. Study-level results: The response measured ex vivo was dominated by TCR beta clonotypes (HLA-C-restricted and CMV-specific). Based on cumulative public TCR beta family frequency, carriers of CMV plus the relevant HLA were identified.

Sequenced here: CD8+ T cells from cultured PBMCs, sampled from culture after CMV antigen stimulation. The clonotype originates from a human donor in good health (CMV status not recorded). Some clones in this sample may be carry-over from other donors' samples.

DNA of the CDR3: TGTGCCAGCAGTGACAGGGCTAAGCAGTTCTTC. This translates into CASSDRAKQFF. The V call is TRBV25-1, the J call TRBJ2-1, with D tentatively TRBD1 (5 bases). This CDR3 spans 11 amino acids. From germline, CDR1 is MGHDK and CDR2 SYGVNS. V was clipped by 3 bases and J by 11 bases, with 8 bases between them. The full variable domain, completed using reference TRBV25-1 and TRBJ2-1, is EADIYQTPRYLVIGTGKKITLECSQTMGHDKMYWYQQDPGMELHLIHYSYGVNSTEKGDLSSESTVSRIRTEHFPLTLESARPSHTSQYLCASSDRAKQFFGPGTRLTVL.